Presented here are 30 T cell receptor beta chains from one specimen sequenced in a study of T cells in Graves' hyperthyroidism and ophthalmopathy. RNA transcripts gave rise to amplified TCR beta CDR3 regions. RT-PCR in the first round (using the HTBI primer set) targeted the TCR CDR3. From the multiplex PCR reads, TCRdb called clonotypes with MiXCR, one entry per CDR3 protein. The table has some 200,000 distinct CDR3 sequences, less than 20% seen once. Sequenced: blood. The receptors come from a woman in her fifties or sixties with Graves' hyperthyroidism.

The table lists this clonotype with many counts. The chain couples TRBV7-2 to TRBJ1-4; TRBD1 is a possible D gene (5 bases). CDR1 and CDR2 (germline): SGHTA, FQGNSA. Trimming removed 4 bases from V and 5 bases from J, with 14 bases in between. The CDR3 is 15 amino acids. CDR3 in DNA: TGTGCCAGCAGCTCCCCCGCCTGGACAAATGAAAAACTGTTTTTT. Residues: CASSSPAWTNEKLFF.

This clonotype came up many times. The chain has TRBV2 and TRBJ2-5, with D possibly being TRBD1 (6 bases). Trimming pared 4 bases from V and 4 bases from J, leaving 16 bases between. The CDR3 has 15 amino acids. Germline V gene sequence: CDR1 SNHLY, CDR2 FYNNEI. The CDR3 sequence: CASSGGLGWGETQYF. DNA for the CDR3: TGTGCCAGCAGTGGGGGGCTAGGATGGGGAGAGACCCAGTACTTC.

This clonotype was observed at least ten times. One end of the junction varies from germline; a read error may be responsible. The V gene is TRBV12-3 or TRBV12-4, the J gene TRBJ2-3, with 9 bases matching TRBD2. The CDR3 covers 15 residues. For the CDR3, the DNA is TGTGCCAGCAGATTAGCGGGAGCGGCCACAGATACGCAGTATTTT. It translates to CASRLAGAATDTQYF.

This clonotype has at least ten counts. The chain couples TRBV20-1 to TRBJ2-1; D is undetermined. With 1 base removed from V and 6 bases from J, the gap between germline ends came to 16 bases. The CDR3 spans 15 residues. Germline V gene data show CDR1 as DFQATT and CDR2 as SNEGSKA (reference sequence). In DNA, the CDR3 is TGCAGTGCTAGAGTATCGCGAAAGGGTGGCAATGAGCAGTTCTTC. This codes for CSARVSRKGGNEQFF.

The sample holds many counts of this clonotype. V usage is TRBV27 and J usage is TRBJ2-3, with a tentative D call TRBD2 (5 bases). The V gene's germline CDR1 is MNHEY and CDR2 SMNVEV (reference sequence). V was clipped by 2 bases and J by 7 bases, with 7 bases between them. CDR3 length: 12 amino acids. The CDR3 DNA sequence: TGTGCCAGCAGTTTACGGGGAAATACGCAGTATTTT. Translation gives CASSLRGNTQYF.

This clonotype appeared many times. The chain employs TRBV27 and TRBJ2-7; D remains unclear. Germline-derived CDR1 and CDR2 are MNHEY and SMNVEV (reference sequence). Trimming removed 8 bases at V and 3 bases at J, with 17 bases between. This CDR3 spans 14 amino acids. In DNA form, the CDR3 reads TGTGCCAGCGCCACTCGGAAGGTCGGCTACGAGCAGTACTTC. This gives the protein CASATRKVGYEQYF.

Many counts were recorded for this clonotype. J is TRBJ1-2 and V is TRBV30; no firm D call. The ends were cut back, 1 base at V and 5 bases at J, with 17 bases in the middle. CDR1 and CDR2 (germline): GTSNPN, SVGIG (reference sequence). The CDR3 covers 15 residues. DNA for the CDR3: TGTGCCTGGAGTGAAGGACGCGGACGGAGTTATGGCTACACCTTC. Encoded protein: CAWSEGRGRSYGYTF.

The gene calls are TRBV10-3 and TRBJ2-7; D possibly corresponds to TRBD2 (5 bases). V shed 6 bases and J shed 8 bases, with 20 bases lying between them. Looked up from germline, CDR1 is ENHRY and CDR2 is SYGVKD. This CDR3 region has 14 residues. The CDR3: CAISQSLSGLKQYF. In DNA form, the CDR3 reads TGTGCCATCAGCCAGAGTTTGTCCGGACTTAAGCAGTACTTC.

Comments on this clonotype: A read error is possible here, since a much larger clone lies one base away. The chain recombines TRBV28 with TRBJ2-3; D possibly corresponds to TRBD2 (6 bases). The CDR3 is 15 residues long. Germline V gives CDR1 MDHEN, CDR2 SYDVKM. DNA for the CDR3: TGTGCCAGCAGTTTATCCCCAAGCATGGGGGGTACGCAGAATTTT. Translation gives CASSLSPSMGGTQNF.

Turning to this clonotype: The junction departs from germline at one end; a sequencing error may be responsible. The V and J genes are TRBV30 and TRBJ2-3; 11 bases align to TRBD2. CDR1 and CDR2 from the germline V gene are GTSNPN and SVGIG (reference sequence). This CDR3 is 14 amino acids long. The CDR3 loop is CSARLAGSTDTQYF. In DNA form, the CDR3 reads TGCAGTGCCAGACTAGCGGGGAGCACAGATACGCAGTATTTT.

In its sample, this clonotype was seen many times. CDR3 bases: TGTGCCAGCAGTTTGGGGGGAGGAGGTCAGCCCCAGCATTTT. This encodes CASSLGGGGQPQHF. The chain employs TRBV28 and TRBJ1-5, with D possibly matching TRBD1 (5 bases). From germline, CDR1 is MDHEN and CDR2 SYDVKM. Trimming removed 3 bases from V and 6 bases from J, with 12 bases in between. The CDR3 has 14 residues.

This chain joins TRBV7-6 and TRBJ2-3; 16 nucleotides align to TRBD2. This CDR3 is 16 amino acids long. Germline CDR1 reads SGHVS; CDR2 reads FNYEAQ. With V trimmed by 5 bases and J by 5 bases, 4 bases remained unmatched. The CDR3 sequence is CASSPGTSGRVDTQYF. The DNA of the CDR3 is TGTGCCAGCAGCCCTGGGACTAGCGGGAGGGTAGATACGCAGTATTTT.

This clonotype was seen repeatedly, ten times or more. The chain recombines TRBV2 with TRBJ2-7; the D is unclear. The CDR3 loop spans 11 amino acids. Trimming took 6 bases from V and 4 from J, leaving 7 bases between them. The V gene's germline CDR1 is SNHLY and CDR2 FYNNEI. The chain's CDR3 is CASRDAYEQYF. CDR3 coding DNA: TGTGCCAGCAGGGACGCTTACGAGCAGTACTTC.

This clonotype has ten or more counts. The V gene is TRBV12-3 or TRBV12-4, the J gene TRBJ1-6, with D maybe TRBD1 (6 bases). V shed 6 bases and J shed 10 bases, with 13 bases lying between them. This CDR3 region has 13 residues. The CDR3 DNA reads as TGTGCCAGCAGGTGGGACAATGGATCACCCCTCCACTTT. This translates into CASRWDNGSPLHF.

This clonotype was counted only a few times. The chain uses TRBV10-1 and TRBJ2-7; the match to TRBD1 covers 10 bases. The CDR3 is made up of 15 amino acids. From germline, CDR1 is WNHNN and CDR2 SYGVQD (reference sequence). J was trimmed by 5 bases and V by 3 bases; bases with no gene match: 7. CDR3 in DNA: TGCGCCAGCAGTGATGTTGGACAGGGGGGCCACGAGCAGTACTTC. It is translated as CASSDVGQGGHEQYF.

This clonotype was counted ten times or more. This rearrangement joins TRBV12-3 or TRBV12-4 to TRBJ1-1; D gene uncertain. Trimming stripped 2 bases from V and 2 bases from J, with 15 bases between. This CDR3 is built from 16 residues. The CDR3, as DNA: TGTGCCAGCAGTTTATTGGCGCCGTTCTCCAACACTGAAGCTTTCTTT. As protein: CASSLLAPFSNTEAFF.

The rearrangement joins TRBV19 to TRBJ1-1; the D gene is possibly TRBD1 (5 bases). Germline values: CDR1 LNHDA, CDR2 SQIVND (reference sequence). The V end was cut by 7 bases, the J end by 0 bases, with 9 bases between. CDR3 length: 13 amino acids. CDR3 sequence reads: CASTSTVNTEAFF. CDR3 sequence (DNA): TGTGCCAGTACCTCGACAGTGAACACTGAAGCTTTCTTT. The full variable domain, in which reference TRBV19 and TRBJ1-1 provide the parts outside the CDR3, is DGGITQSPKYLFRKEGQNVTLSCEQNLNHDAMYWYRQDPGQGLRLIYYSQIVNDFQKGDIAEGYSVSREKKESFPLTVTSAQKNPTAFYLCASTSTVNTEAFFGQGTRLTVV.

There are many counts of this clonotype. This chain uses TRBV14 with TRBJ1-1; D call uncertain. The V gene's germline CDR1 is SGHDN and CDR2 FVKESK. The CDR3 sequence is 14 residues long. V was shortened by 4 bases and J by 1 base, with 10 bases between the two germline ends. The DNA for the CDR3 is TGTGCCAGCAGCCGCACTATTAGGAACACTGAAGCTTTCTTT. It encodes CASSRTIRNTEAFF.

This CDR3 is CSAGTSGSRNEQFF. The CDR3 nucleotides are TGCAGTGCTGGTACTAGCGGGAGTAGAAATGAGCAGTTCTTC. This sequence joins TRBV20-1 and TRBJ2-1; 11 bases are a match to TRBD2. Germline V gene sequence: CDR1 DFQATT, CDR2 SNEGSKA (reference sequence). The CDR3 loop spans 14 amino acids. The V segment lost 5 bases and the J segment 7 bases; nucleotides outside the gene matches: 7.

This clonotype was counted at least ten times. The chain joins TRBV11-2 to TRBJ2-2; D is possibly TRBD1 (6 bases). Germline CDR1 and CDR2: SGHAT and FQNNGV. The CDR3 spans 18 residues. V dropped 4 bases and J dropped 3 bases, with 21 bases sitting between them. CDR3 loop: CASSSDRRSPPYTGELFF. The CDR3 DNA is TGTGCCAGCAGCTCCGACAGGCGATCTCCTCCTTACACCGGGGAGCTGTTTTTT.

Turning to this clonotype: A single base separates this from a much larger clone, so it may be a read error. J is TRBJ2-7 and V is TRBV12-3 or TRBV12-4; D remains ambiguous. V lost 1 base, J lost 7 bases, and 11 bases lay in between. The CDR3 contains 13 residues. The CDR3 region is CASSLGSDDEQYF. Written as DNA, the CDR3 is TGTGCCAGCAGTTTAGGGTCGGATGATGAGCAGTACTTC.

This clonotype has only a few counts. This chain links TRBV3-1 with TRBJ2-5; D call uncertain. V was shortened by 1 base and J by 4 bases, with 13 bases between the two germline ends. The CDR3 is made up of 15 amino acids. Germline loops: CDR1 LGHDT, CDR2 YNNKEL (reference sequence). The CDR3 here is CASSQAGESGETQYF. The CDR3, as DNA: TGTGCCAGCAGCCAAGCAGGCGAGTCTGGAGAGACCCAGTACTTC.

This clonotype was found many times. The chain carries TRBV20-1 and TRBJ1-5, with D unclear. Trimming shortened V by 0 bases and J by 7 bases, and 19 bases separated the two germline ends. Per the germline V gene, CDR1 is DFQATT and CDR2 is SNEGSKA (reference sequence). This CDR3 has 16 amino acids. As DNA, the CDR3 is TGCAGTGCTAGAGATCCCGTCCCCTATAGCCGCCAGCCCCAGCATTTT. The encoded protein is CSARDPVPYSRQPQHF.

The chain links TRBV6-1 to TRBJ2-4; 10 positions match TRBD2. Per the germline V gene, CDR1 is MNHNS and CDR2 is SASEGT. Trimming cost V 5 bases and J 11 bases; bases outside gene matches: 3. The CDR3 length is 12 residues. CDR3 amino acids: CASSRGLAFQYF. DNA of the CDR3: TGTGCCAGCAGTCGGGGACTAGCGTTTCAGTACTTC.

This clonotype occurred a few times. One end of the junction does not line up with germline, which may come from a read error. The rearrangement uses TRBV7-7 and TRBJ2-7; D may be TRBD2 (5 bases). The CDR3 totals 13 residues. CDR1 is SSHAT, CDR2 FNYEAQ, per germline (reference sequence). CDR3 amino acids: CASSLYGENEQYF. The CDR3 nucleotides read TGTGCTAGCAGCCTATACGGGGAGAACGAGCAGTACTTC.

Many counts were recorded for this clonotype. The chain recombines TRBV4-1 with TRBJ2-1, with TRBD2 matching 11 bases. V shed 4 bases, J shed 7 bases, and the junction held 12 bases outside the gene matches. There are 17 residues in the CDR3. Per germline, CDR1 MGHRA and CDR2 YSYEKL. Here the CDR3 reads CASSPGLAGAVGNEQFF. The CDR3 DNA follows: TGCGCCAGCAGCCCAGGACTAGCGGGCGCCGTCGGGAATGAGCAGTTCTTC.

This clonotype showed up just a few times. This may come from a read error, since a much larger clone is one base off. This chain connects TRBV3-1 to TRBJ2-7; 12 bases fit TRBD2. The V and J ends lost 7 bases and 6 bases, in that order; junction bases with no gene match: 7. Germline loops: CDR1 LGHDT, CDR2 YNNKEL (reference sequence). The CDR3 covers 14 residues. CDR3 protein: CASTSGGAGIEQYF. The CDR3 DNA reads TGTGCCAGCACTAGCGGGGGGGCCGGGATCGAGCAGTACTTC.

This clonotype came up many times. The CDR3 bases are TGTGCCAGCAGCTTCGACAGGAACAATCAGCCCCAGCATTTT. It encodes CASSFDRNNQPQHF. This chain links TRBV12-3 or TRBV12-4 with TRBJ1-5; TRBD1 might be the D (6 bases). The CDR3 covers 14 residues. V dropped 6 bases and J dropped 3 bases, with 12 bases sitting between them.

The CDR3 reads CASSISGSKNIQYF. The DNA of the CDR3 is TGTGCCAGCAGTATTAGCGGGAGTAAAAACATTCAGTACTTC. The chain recombines TRBV12-3 or TRBV12-4 with TRBJ2-4, with 9 bases identical to TRBD2. This CDR3 has 14 residues. V shed 5 bases, J shed 4 bases, and the junction held 3 bases outside the gene matches.

This clonotype occurred many times. CDR3 sequence: CSASFPGQGGYTF. The CDR3 coding sequence is TGCAGTGCTAGTTTTCCCGGACAGGGCGGCTACACCTTC. V gene TRBV20-1 combines with J gene TRBJ1-2, with 8 bases lining up with TRBD1. The CDR3 is 13 amino acids. The germline V gene has CDR1 DFQATT and CDR2 SNEGSKA (reference sequence). Trimming cost V 3 bases and J 8 bases; bases outside gene matches: 8.